The clone carrying this T cell receptor beta chain was detected many times. As yet, its antigen is unknown. This sample stems from a study of T cells in Graves' hyperthyroidism and ophthalmopathy. Study-level findings and limits: Most clonotypes expanded in the thyroid (above 0.001) were also present in blood. Ophthalmopathy onset followed model prediction by a median around 6.9 months.

PBMCs came from more than 8.5 ml fresh peripheral blood. Amplification yielded TCR beta CDR3 regions, with RNA transcripts as the source. The primer set for the first-round RT-PCR of the TCR CDR3 was HTBI. TCRdb processed the multiplex PCR reads anew with MiXCR; each CDR3 protein has one entry. The sample shows under 750,000 distinct CDR3 sequences, around 20% of them seen only once. This TCR was sampled from a woman between 45 and 60 years old with Graves' hyperthyroidism that later progressed to Graves' ophthalmopathy. Sequencing was done on a sample of blood.

The CDR3 nucleotides are TGTGCCAGCAGACTAGCGGGGGGGAGCATAGAGACCCAGTACTTC. The encoded protein is CASRLAGGSIETQYF. J is TRBJ2-5 and V is TRBV3-1, with 13 positions matching TRBD2. The CDR3 loop spans 15 amino acids. Germline CDR1 LGHDT, CDR2 YNNKEL (reference sequence). J gave up 4 bases and V 6 bases, and 5 bases lay outside the gene matches.